Shown below are 21 T cell receptor beta chains from a single sample sequenced in a study of prognosis after radiotherapy for stage I lung cancer. It was by two-round multiplex PCR that TCR beta CDR3 was amplified from genomic DNA. The authors ran first-round PCR with primers specific to each TRBV and TRBJ gene. TCRdb called the multiplex PCR reads again in MiXCR, with one record for every CDR3 protein. The table includes fewer than 40,000 distinct CDR3 sequences, 25% to 40% detected once. Here the sequenced sample was PBMCs, taken before or after stereotactic body radiation therapy (not recorded which). The receptors stem from a donor older than 45 with non-small cell lung cancer.

This clonotype was seen ten or more times. The chain joins TRBV7-9 to TRBJ1-2; 9 bases are a match to TRBD1. CDR1 and CDR2 (germline): SEHNR, FQNEAQ (reference sequence). J was trimmed by 4 bases and V by 7 bases; bases with no gene match: 7. This CDR3 comprises 14 residues. As DNA, the CDR3 is TGTGCCAGCACCGGGACAGGGATATCCTATGGCTACACCTTC. This sequence encodes CASTGTGISYGYTF. The whole variable domain, filled in from reference TRBV7-9 and TRBJ1-2, reads DTGVSQNPRHKITKRGQNVTFRCDPISEHNRLYWYRQTLGQGPEFLTYFQNEAQLEKSRLLSDRFSAERPKGSFSTLEIQRTEQGDSAMYLCASTGTGISYGYTFGSGTRLTVV.

The chain links TRBV20-1 to TRBJ1-1; D gene unclear. Germline V gene sequence: CDR1 DFQATT, CDR2 SNEGSKA (reference sequence). V lost 2 bases to trimming and J lost 1 base, with 8 bases between them. This CDR3 comprises 13 residues. CDR3 in DNA: TGCAGTGCTAGAAATGATGCGAACACTGAAGCTTTCTTT. Translating it yields CSARNDANTEAFF.

On this clonotype itself: A far more abundant clone sits one base away, making this likely a read error. The V call is TRBV6-4, the J call TRBJ1-2; TRBD1 aligns across 7 bases. The ends lost 4 bases at V and 8 bases at J; junction bases unmatched: 10. The germline V gene has CDR1 MRHNA and CDR2 SNTAGT. This CDR3 has 14 amino acids. CDR3 loop: CASSGLAGTEGYTF. CDR3 bases: TGTGCCAGCAGTGGCCTCGCCGGGACAGAAGGCTACACCTTC.

In its sample, this clonotype was seen many times. The chain carries TRBV3-1 and TRBJ2-7; no firm D call. CDR3 length: 15 residues. Trimming shortened V by 1 base and J by 4 bases, and 14 bases separated the two germline ends. From germline, CDR1 is LGHDT and CDR2 YNNKEL (reference sequence). The chain's CDR3 is CASSQGSSGVYEQYF. The CDR3 DNA reads TGTGCCAGCAGCCAAGGAAGTTCTGGTGTGTACGAGCAGTACTTC.

This clonotype was counted many times. The V gene is TRBV5-4, the J gene TRBJ1-2; 11 nucleotides align to TRBD1. This CDR3 is built from 17 residues. Germline V CDR1 and CDR2: SGHNT, YYREEE (reference sequence). Trimming at V came to 4 bases and at J to 7 bases, leaving 15 bases not matched to a gene. Here the CDR3 reads CASSPPTSRGTGGGYTF. CDR3 coding DNA: TGTGCCAGCAGCCCGCCTACTTCCCGGGGGACAGGGGGTGGCTACACCTTC.

This clonotype was found many times. This sequence joins TRBV2 and TRBJ1-2; no definite D call. The germline gives CDR1 SNHLY, CDR2 FYNNEI. CDR3 length equals 15 residues. V was clipped by 6 bases and J by 2 bases, with 16 bases between them. This CDR3 reads CASSLTVNSNYGYTF. CDR3 nucleotide sequence: TGTGCCAGCAGCCTCACTGTTAATAGCAACTATGGCTACACCTTC.

This clonotype has a count of ten or more. The chain is built from TRBV20-1 and TRBJ1-2; D is perhaps TRBD1 (5 bases). The CDR3 has 12 amino acids. CDR1 is DFQATT, CDR2 SNEGSKA, per germline (reference sequence). V was clipped by 6 bases and J by 5 bases, with 13 bases between them. The CDR3 nucleotides are TGCAGTGCATCCGGGACGGTGTATGGCTACACCTTC. It encodes CSASGTVYGYTF.

This clonotype has more than one count but fewer than ten. The chain recombines TRBV6-2 or TRBV6-3 with TRBJ1-1; D is uncertain. V lost 7 bases and J lost 2, with 14 bases in between. CDR3 length: 14 amino acids. The germline V gene encodes CDR1 MNHEY and CDR2 SVGEGT. The CDR3 here is CASNPTTENTEAFF. The CDR3 DNA sequence: TGTGCCAGCAACCCGACCACGGAAAACACTGAAGCTTTCTTT.

This chain uses TRBV9 with TRBJ1-5; 12 nucleotides align to TRBD1. The CDR3 runs to 15 residues. The junction had 2 bases not matched to a gene; V was cut back by 6 bases and J by 1 base. Germline values: CDR1 SGDLS, CDR2 YYNGEE. The CDR3 DNA reads TGTGCCAGCACCGGGACAGGGGGCAGCAATCAGCCCCAGCATTTT. Amino acid sequence: CASTGTGGSNQPQHF.

Many counts were recorded for this clonotype. The chain links TRBV9 to TRBJ1-2; D not resolved. V lost 0 bases, J lost 5 bases, and 5 bases lay in between. The CDR3 has 12 residues. Germline CDR1 and CDR2: SGDLS and YYNGEE. The CDR3 reads CASSVAGYGYTF. For the CDR3, the DNA is TGTGCCAGCAGCGTAGCCGGGTATGGCTACACCTTC.

Concerning this clonotype: Being one base from a much bigger clone, this may be a read error. This chain connects TRBV5-4 to TRBJ2-2, with 9 bases identical to TRBD1. The germline CDR1 and CDR2 sequences are SGHNT and YYREEE (reference sequence). This CDR3 comprises 13 residues. CDR3 in amino acids: CASSLQGAGDLFF. Written as DNA, the CDR3 is TGTGCCAGCAGCTTACAGGGGGCCGGGGATCTGTTTTTT.

This clonotype has at least ten counts. The chain employs TRBV7-2 and TRBJ2-3; D ambiguous. The germline CDR1 and CDR2 sequences are SGHTA and FQGNSA. The V end was cut by 5 bases, the J end by 9 bases, with 9 bases between. This CDR3 contains 11 residues. CDR3 nucleotides: TGTGCCAGCAGCACCTGGGCAACGCAGTATTTT. Translated: CASSTWATQYF.

This clonotype was recorded at least ten times. The gene calls are TRBV6-1 and TRBJ1-2; 7 bases align to TRBD1. J gave up 4 bases and V 0 bases, and 2 bases lay outside the gene matches. Germline V lookup: CDR1 MNHNS, CDR2 SASEGT. The CDR3 is made up of 14 amino acids. Here the CDR3 DNA reads TGTGCCAGCAGTGAAGCCCCAGGGGGCTATGGCTACACCTTC. As protein: CASSEAPGGYGYTF.

Ten or more counts support this clonotype. This chain links TRBV20-1 with TRBJ2-1; perhaps D is TRBD1 or TRBD2 (5 bases each). CDR1 and CDR2 from the germline V gene are DFQATT and SNEGSKA (reference sequence). Trimming removed 6 bases at V and 0 bases at J, with 12 bases between. This CDR3 region has 14 residues. The CDR3 here is CSARDLSSYNEQFF. CDR3 bases: TGCAGTGCCCGGGACCTGAGCTCCTACAATGAGCAGTTCTTC.

As to this clonotype: Possible read error: a much larger clone is one base away. This rearrangement joins TRBV6-5 to TRBJ2-5, with D unresolved. The CDR3 runs 12 residues. CDR1 and CDR2 from the germline V gene are MNHEY and SVGAGI. CDR3: CASSYLEETKYF. The CDR3 DNA reads as TGTGCCAGCAGTTACCTAGAAGAGACCAAGTACTTC.

This clonotype was found many times. The chain carries TRBV6-5 and TRBJ2-2; no firm D call. Trimming cost V 0 bases and J 2 bases, with 7 bases left between them. This CDR3 comprises 15 residues. Per the germline V gene, CDR1 is MNHEY and CDR2 is SVGAGI. The CDR3 coding sequence is TGTGCCAGCAGTTACTCGGGCTACAACACCGGGGAGCTGTTTTTT. It translates to CASSYSGYNTGELFF.

As regards this clonotype: A much larger clone is a single base away; this may be a read error. This chain uses TRBV10-2 with TRBJ1-5, with D maybe TRBD1 (5 bases). The CDR3 contains 14 residues. Germline assignment: CDR1 WSHSY and CDR2 SAAADI. The CDR3 region is CPPGLKWGRSPQHF. CDR3 sequence (DNA): TGCCCTCCCGGGCTGAAATGGGGACGGTCGCCCCAGCATTTT.

A note on this clonotype: This is likely an artifact of a read error, given a far larger clone one base away. The gene calls are TRBV6-1 and TRBJ1-2, with TRBD1 identical over 10 bases. With 5 bases clipped from V and 10 bases from J, the junction kept 10 bases outside the gene matches. Germline-derived CDR1 and CDR2 are MNHNS and SASEGT. CDR3 length: 14 amino acids. CDR3 loop: CASSYPGQGRVYTF. DNA of the CDR3: TGTGCCAGCAGTTACCCGGGACAGGGGCGCGTCTACACCTTC.

In this sample, this clonotype turned up many times. The chain couples TRBV5-1 to TRBJ2-3, with 7 bases that match TRBD2. Germline assignment: CDR1 SGHRS and CDR2 YFSETQ. The J segment lost 0 bases and the V segment lost 3 bases, leaving 10 bases of the junction unmatched. This CDR3 comprises 17 residues. CDR3 region: CASSSSPGLLSTDTQYF. The CDR3 nucleotides are TGCGCCAGCAGCTCGTCGCCGGGACTACTCAGCACAGATACGCAGTATTTT.

This clonotype was picked up many times. The rearrangement uses TRBV20-1 and TRBJ2-7, with 9 bases matching TRBD1. The trim removed 5 bases at V and 4 bases at J, leaving 6 bases unmatched. The germline V gene encodes CDR1 DFQATT and CDR2 SNEGSKA (reference sequence). This CDR3 is 13 amino acids long. CDR3 nucleotide sequence: TGCAGTGCTGGACGGGACAGGGAATACGAGCAGTACTTC. This gives the protein CSAGRDREYEQYF.

The rearrangement joins TRBV10-3 to TRBJ2-1; possible D gene TRBD2, 7 bases. Germline CDR1 ENHRY, CDR2 SYGVKD. V gave up 3 bases and J gave up 8 bases, with 20 bases separating them. The CDR3 sequence is 16 residues long. CDR3 DNA: TGTGCCATCAGTGATTTCTCCGGGAAGGGGGGGGATGAGCAGTTCTTC. This encodes CAISDFSGKGGDEQFF.